A selection of T cell receptor beta chains follows, all from one sample in a study of identical twins. TCRdb reanalysed the 5' RACE reads using MiXCR and keeps one entry per CDR3 protein. The data contain 500,000 or so distinct CDR3 sequences, more than 13% of them singletons. These sequences were also reported in another study, on yellow fever vaccine responses in identical twins.

Source material: CD4+ T cells sorted from blood. All receptors come from a woman between 18 and 29 years old in good health. Each CDR3 is given with its conserved first and last residue. Fields, in order: CDR3 DNA, CDR3 protein, V gene, J gene, clone size, D gene. The D gene is left open where the match is weak. Not all rows give a size; the values are once, few, many and, for expanded clones, a class.

CDR3 DNA: TGCGCCAGCAGCTTTGGAATCGGGGAGCTGTTTTTT; CDR3 protein: CASSFGIGELFF; V gene: TRBV5-1; J gene: TRBJ2-2; clone size: many; D gene: -
CDR3 DNA: TGTGCCACCTGCACCCGGACAGGGGCCGCCGGGGAGCTGTTTTTT; CDR3 protein: CATCTRTGAAGELFF; V gene: TRBV3-1; J gene: TRBJ2-2; clone size: once; D gene: TRBD1
CDR3 DNA: TGTGCCAGCAACTTACAGGGGTTGGACGAGCAGTACTTC; CDR3 protein: CASNLQGLDEQYF; V gene: TRBV2; J gene: TRBJ2-7; clone size: -; D gene: TRBD1
CDR3 DNA: TGCAGTGCTAGAGATATAGCGGGAGGGACCTACGAGCAGTACTTC; CDR3 protein: CSARDIAGGTYEQYF; V gene: TRBV20-1; J gene: TRBJ2-7; clone size: many; D gene: TRBD2
CDR3 DNA: TGTGCCAGCAGTTCTTCCATGACAGGGCGCTCCTACAATGAGCAGTTCTTC; CDR3 protein: CASSSSMTGRSYNEQFF; V gene: TRBV28; J gene: TRBJ2-1; clone size: few; D gene: TRBD1
CDR3 DNA: TGTGCCAGCAGTTTAAGTTCCGGGGGGCGGAATGAGCAGTTCTTC; CDR3 protein: CASSLSSGGRNEQFF; V gene: TRBV28; J gene: TRBJ2-1; clone size: -; D gene: -
CDR3 DNA: TGTGCCGGGTCAGGCCAAGCCTTAGGTCCAGATACGCAGTATTTT; CDR3 protein: CAGSGQALGPDTQYF; V gene: TRBV10-3; J gene: TRBJ2-3; clone size: few; D gene: -
CDR3 DNA: TGTGCCACCAGCAGAGGTCGGCAGGGTGTAGGAGAGACCCAGTACTTC; CDR3 protein: CATSRGRQGVGETQYF; V gene: TRBV15; J gene: TRBJ2-5; clone size: -; D gene: -
CDR3 DNA: TGCGCCAGCAGCCCTGGGGGGACAGGGGCCTACGAGCAGTACTTC; CDR3 protein: CASSPGGTGAYEQYF; V gene: TRBV5-1; J gene: TRBJ2-7; clone size: many; D gene: TRBD1
CDR3 DNA: TGTGCCAGCAGTGACTCGGGGCGCCTGGGAGATACGCAGTATTTT; CDR3 protein: CASSDSGRLGDTQYF; V gene: TRBV6-4; J gene: TRBJ2-3; clone size: -; D gene: -
CDR3 DNA: TGTGCCAGCAGTTTATCCATAACTGGCTACGAGCAGTACTTC; CDR3 protein: CASSLSITGYEQYF; V gene: TRBV12-3/TRBV12-4; J gene: TRBJ2-7; clone size: -; D gene: -
CDR3 DNA: TGTGCCAGCAGTCCCCCGGGACTAGCCTCTTACGAGCAGTACTTC; CDR3 protein: CASSPPGLASYEQYF; V gene: TRBV28; J gene: TRBJ2-7; clone size: few; D gene: TRBD2
CDR3 DNA: TGTGCCACTGAGGGACTAGCGGGAAAAGCACTCACAGATACGCAGTATTTT; CDR3 protein: CATEGLAGKALTDTQYF; V gene: TRBV15; J gene: TRBJ2-3; clone size: -; D gene: TRBD2
CDR3 DNA: TGTGCCACCAGTGATTTGGTTCGGGGGGCTGCCTACAATGAGCAGTTCTTC; CDR3 protein: CATSDLVRGAAYNEQFF; V gene: TRBV24-1; J gene: TRBJ2-1; clone size: few; D gene: -
CDR3 DNA: TGTGCCAGCAGTCGGGAGCGGGGGGGCCGGGACGAGCAGTACTTC; CDR3 protein: CASSRERGGRDEQYF; V gene: TRBV2; J gene: TRBJ2-7; clone size: few; D gene: TRBD2
CDR3 DNA: TGCAGTGCGCCCGACCTGGGCTACGAGCAGTACTTC; CDR3 protein: CSAPDLGYEQYF; V gene: TRBV20-1; J gene: TRBJ2-7; clone size: few; D gene: -
CDR3 DNA: TGCAGTGCCGGAAAAGGGGCAAGTGGGGCCAACGTCCTGACTTTC; CDR3 protein: CSAGKGASGANVLTF; V gene: TRBV20-1; J gene: TRBJ2-6; clone size: -; D gene: -
CDR3 DNA: TGTGCCAGCTCACCGAACGCAGGGGGCCCCACCCGGACTAGCAATGAGCAGTTCTTC; CDR3 protein: CASSPNAGGPTRTSNEQFF; V gene: TRBV18; J gene: TRBJ2-1; clone size: few; D gene: -
CDR3 DNA: TGTGCCAGCAGCTTGACTAGCGGGGGGGGGTCCCAGTACTTC; CDR3 protein: CASSLTSGGGSQYF; V gene: TRBV12-3/TRBV12-4; J gene: TRBJ2-5; clone size: many; D gene: TRBD2
CDR3 DNA: TGCAGTGCTAGAGTTGGGGTGAACACTGAAGCTTTCTTT; CDR3 protein: CSARVGVNTEAFF; V gene: TRBV20-1; J gene: TRBJ1-1; clone size: many; D gene: -
CDR3 DNA: TGTGCCAGCAGCTTAGTCGGCAACATTCAGTACTTC; CDR3 protein: CASSLVGNIQYF; V gene: TRBV7-2; J gene: TRBJ2-4; clone size: -; D gene: -
CDR3 DNA: TGCAGTGCTAGCTACACCCCGGGTACTGAAGCTTTCTTT; CDR3 protein: CSASYTPGTEAFF; V gene: TRBV20-1; J gene: TRBJ1-1; clone size: -; D gene: -
CDR3 DNA: TGTGCCAGCAGCGCGGCGGGGGGGGACTACAATGAGCAGTTCTTC; CDR3 protein: CASSAAGGDYNEQFF; V gene: TRBV9; J gene: TRBJ2-1; clone size: many; D gene: TRBD2
CDR3 DNA: TGTGCCAGCAGTTACTCTTCAGGGTTCAACGAGCAGTACTTC; CDR3 protein: CASSYSSGFNEQYF; V gene: TRBV6-5; J gene: TRBJ2-7; clone size: -; D gene: -
CDR3 DNA: TGCAGTGCTAGTGTGGCGGGGGGGCTTGAGACCCAGTACTTC; CDR3 protein: CSASVAGGLETQYF; V gene: TRBV20-1; J gene: TRBJ2-5; clone size: few; D gene: TRBD2
CDR3 DNA: TGCGCCAGCAGCTTGGTACAGGGGGCAGATACGCAGTATTTT; CDR3 protein: CASSLVQGADTQYF; V gene: TRBV5-1; J gene: TRBJ2-3; clone size: -; D gene: TRBD1
CDR3 DNA: TGTGCCAGCAGAACTACTAGCTCACACGGGGAGCTGTTTTTT; CDR3 protein: CASRTTSSHGELFF; V gene: TRBV6-1; J gene: TRBJ2-2; clone size: few; D gene: -
CDR3 DNA: TGTGCCAGCAGTTGGACAGGGGAGTTGACAGATACGCAGTATTTT; CDR3 protein: CASSWTGELTDTQYF; V gene: TRBV28; J gene: TRBJ2-3; clone size: -; D gene: TRBD1
CDR3 DNA: TGTGCCAGCAGCCAAGGAGGACTAGCAACGTACTTC; CDR3 protein: CASSQGGLATYF; V gene: TRBV14; J gene: TRBJ2-7; clone size: -; D gene: TRBD2
CDR3 DNA: TGTGCCAGCAGTTTATCACTGGGGGCGGGGGCCTACGAGCAGTACTTC; CDR3 protein: CASSLSLGAGAYEQYF; V gene: TRBV28; J gene: TRBJ2-7; clone size: few; D gene: -
CDR3 DNA: TGTGCCATCGGAGGCAGGTCCGGTGAGACCCAGTACTTC; CDR3 protein: CAIGGRSGETQYF; V gene: TRBV10-3; J gene: TRBJ2-5; clone size: -; D gene: -
CDR3 DNA: TGTGCCAGCTCACCGAGGGAACGCGCAGATACGCAGTATTTT; CDR3 protein: CASSPRERADTQYF; V gene: TRBV18; J gene: TRBJ2-3; clone size: few; D gene: -
CDR3 DNA: TGCGCCAGCAGCTTGGCCAAAGCTGGCGGGGTACAAGAGACCCAGTACTTC; CDR3 protein: CASSLAKAGGVQETQYF; V gene: TRBV5-1; J gene: TRBJ2-5; clone size: -; D gene: -
CDR3 DNA: TGTGCCAGCAGCTTAGCAACTAGCGGGAGGGCCAGCAATGAGCAGTTCTTC; CDR3 protein: CASSLATSGRASNEQFF; V gene: TRBV7-2; J gene: TRBJ2-1; clone size: -; D gene: TRBD2
CDR3 DNA: TGTGCCAGCAGTTATCCTGGTGAGCAGTTCTTC; CDR3 protein: CASSYPGEQFF; V gene: TRBV2; J gene: TRBJ2-1; clone size: few; D gene: -
CDR3 DNA: TGTGCCAGCAGAGCCACCCCAACTAGCTCCGGGGAGCTGTTTTTT; CDR3 protein: CASRATPTSSGELFF; V gene: TRBV2; J gene: TRBJ2-2; clone size: -; D gene: -
CDR3 DNA: TGTGCCAGCACCACCGGGACTGGGGAGAACGAGCAGTACTTC; CDR3 protein: CASTTGTGENEQYF; V gene: TRBV6-1; J gene: TRBJ2-7; clone size: many; D gene: -
CDR3 DNA: TGTGCCAGCAGCTTGGGGACCATCTCCTACAATGAGCAGTTCTTC; CDR3 protein: CASSLGTISYNEQFF; V gene: TRBV5-6; J gene: TRBJ2-1; clone size: many; D gene: -
CDR3 DNA: TGTGCCAGCAGCTTAAGACTAGCGGACAATGAGCAGTTCTTC; CDR3 protein: CASSLRLADNEQFF; V gene: TRBV7-8; J gene: TRBJ2-1; clone size: many; D gene: TRBD2
CDR3 DNA: TGCAGTGCCCTCAGGGGCGGGAACGAGCAGTACTTC; CDR3 protein: CSALRGGNEQYF; V gene: TRBV20-1; J gene: TRBJ2-7; clone size: -; D gene: -
CDR3 DNA: TGTGCCAGCAGCTTTGGGGCTGCTCCCAATGAGCAGTTCTTC; CDR3 protein: CASSFGAAPNEQFF; V gene: TRBV11-2; J gene: TRBJ2-1; clone size: -; D gene: -
CDR3 DNA: TGTGCCTGGAACGACAGGGGCACAGATACGCAGTATTTT; CDR3 protein: CAWNDRGTDTQYF; V gene: TRBV30; J gene: TRBJ2-3; clone size: few; D gene: TRBD1
CDR3 DNA: TGCGCCAGCAGCCAAGAAGGGGGTGGCTCAGGACAGCCCCAGCATTTT; CDR3 protein: CASSQEGGGSGQPQHF; V gene: TRBV4-1; J gene: TRBJ1-5; clone size: -; D gene: -
CDR3 DNA: TGTGCCAGCAGTTGGACCGGGGGGTTGGGCTATGGCTACACCTTC; CDR3 protein: CASSWTGGLGYGYTF; V gene: TRBV12-3/TRBV12-4; J gene: TRBJ1-2; clone size: -; D gene: -